This TCR beta chain was observed in a study of identical twins listed by TCRdb under 2016. Some background on the complete study: TCR alpha and beta repertoires from monozygotic twins, unrelated adults of various ages and cord blood were deep-sequenced to test whether fetal clonotypes persist. To rule out contamination, replicate twin experiments were performed at different times with different library preparation protocols.

This clonotype was observed a few times. Its specific antigen is unknown. Per-base quality was not reported, and no clone a single base away is much larger than it. The protocol used for the library was 5' RACE. These reads were obtained on an Illumina HiSeq 2000. Template switching added a universal primer binding site, and the final cDNA carried a unique molecular identifier that allowed TCR cDNA molecules to be counted accurately. First-strand cDNA for TCR alpha and beta chains was synthesized from specific primers in the conserved constant-segment region. Each cDNA library was double barcoded, with a SMART-Mk sample barcode plus Illumina barcodes, to control for contamination. Two successive PCR steps introduced TruSeq adapter sequences along with Illumina sample barcodes. Sequencing of the TCR alpha and beta cDNA libraries was done on the Illumina HiSeq platform using custom primers. Concerning the study's data processing: MiGEC was used to process raw reads and extract unique molecular identifiers, and MiXCR was used to find CDR3 positions. For each individual, recombination models were inferred using an EM algorithm with the repgenHMM and IGoR tools. Shared clonotypes were analyzed with the tcR package in R, and sharing was normalized by the product of cloneset sizes. Out-of-frame nonproductive sequences were analyzed to study raw recombination free of thymic and clonal selection effects. In-frame beta chains were kept once TCRdb had trimmed the public reads at Q25 with fastp and called clones with MiXCR. Each record represents a unique CDR3 protein, reported with the most common genes and DNA among its rows. These V and J calls derive from TCRdb rather than the authors' analysis. The sample has 600,000 to 700,000 distinct CDR3 sequences on record, less than 25% of them singletons. The ten top clones hold roughly 4% of the sample.

Only healthy Caucasian donors were included. Three pairs of female monozygotic twins, all aged roughly 18 to 29 years, were included in the twin cohort. The RNA used for TCR libraries was isolated from peripheral blood mononuclear cells. From a lookup of the germline V gene (reference sequence), CDR1 and CDR2 are MNHEY and SMNVEV. Cut back by 6 bases and 3 bases, the V and J ends lie 21 bases apart. From the cysteine up to the phenylalanine, the CDR3 has a length of 16 residues. CDR3 DNA is the only sequence kept; it has 48 bases, read in frame from the first base. Findings and caveats that apply to the study as a whole: Invariant T cells such as MAIT and iNKT could partly confound zero-insertion analyses, though diverse VJ usage argued against this for most clonotypes. Compared with coincidental sharing between unrelated individuals, an excess of low generation-probability sequences was observed among out-of-frame TCR alpha sequences shared between twins. Abundant cord blood beta clonotypes had fewer insertions, young adult naive repertoires showed a similar but weaker trend, and memory repertoires showed no such trend. Conclusions relied on cross-sectional statistical analysis, since the same donors could not be followed over many years. Excess twin sharing in beta out-of-frame sequences was weaker because fewer shared sequences lowered the signal-to-noise ratio. In monozygotic twins, recombination models systematically underestimated out-of-frame TCR alpha sharing, but the models matched the sharing seen between unrelated individuals.

The same data also contributed to another study, on T cells expressing NK-cell markers. As described in the second report: Fewer than ten donors provided sorted CD3+CD56+NKG2C+, CD3+CD56+NKG2C- and CD3+CD56-NKG2C+ T-cell subsets, whose TCR beta-chain repertoires were profiled. Among the eight sequenced donors, seven were HCMV-seropositive and one was HCMV-seronegative. In several experiments an anti-gammadeltaTCR antibody was added to restrict sorting to alphabetaTCR-expressing T cells. In several donors, the dominant CD3+CD56+NKG2C+ clonotypes were found to rank among the top 10 CD8+ clonotypes and to make up about 1.0-8% of CD8+ T cells. Those dominant clonotypes were again the most abundant among CD3+CD56-NKG2C+ cells in a few donors, at about 25-60.1%. Whether the expanded NKG2C-expressing T cell clones were specific for HCMV antigens was left unclear. The study sequenced eight donors, all healthy volunteers chosen at random: three men and five women. A commercial ELISA kit detecting HCMV-specific IgG in serum was used to determine HCMV serostatus. For a handful of donors, bulk peripheral blood T-cell repertoires were additionally sequenced from unsorted PBMC. MIGEC was used to demultiplex reads and group reads by UMI, and MiTCR was used to assemble and quantify clonotypes. To exclude erroneous sequences, any TCR cDNA sequence not supported by at least two reads was discarded. The tcR package was used for downstream repertoire analysis, and clonotypes were matched across fractions by CDR3 nucleotide sequence plus V segment. VDJmatch was used to annotate antigen specificity against VDJdb, with one amino acid substitution allowed in CDR3.

This receptor was taken from a woman younger than 35 in good health. The V gene is TRBV27 and the J gene is TRBJ2-7; TRBD2 is a weak D gene call, 5 bases matching. Sequenced material: PBMCs. The CDR3 has the sequence CASRPGSYEGSYEQYF. The DNA sequence follows: TGTGCCAGCAGACCTGGGTCTTACGAAGGGAGCTACGAGCAGTACTTC.